This TCR beta chain appears in the sequencing data of a study of OX40 agonist ivuxolimab in advanced cancers. Study outcomes and limitations: Blood T cells, both CD4+ and CD8+, expanded clonally by week 6 at 0.1 to 3.0 mg/kg.

The CDR3 has 11 residues. CDR1 and CDR2 (germline): MDHEN, SYDVKM. Trimming stripped 6 bases from V and 10 bases from J, with 10 bases between. The table came from immunoSEQ multiplex PCR; TCRdb's copy has only in-frame clones and leaves some out. The table includes tens of thousands of clones, 86% detected once. Concerning this clone itself: What it binds is unknown.

Samples were taken at baseline and on day 1 of cycles 4 and 7. The V call is TRBV28, the J call TRBJ2-1, with D tentatively TRBD1 (6 bases). The sequence was obtained from an adult with an advanced solid tumor such as melanoma, head and neck, liver or kidney cancer. The sample here was CD4+ or CD8+ T cells sorted from blood, taken in a trial of the OX40 agonist ivuxolimab. The DNA of the CDR3 is TGTGCCAGCAGATACAGGGCGGAGCAGTTCTTC. Translated, it gives CASRYRAEQFF.